This T cell receptor beta chain was recovered during a study of PD-1 blockade in classical Hodgkin lymphoma. Study-wide results and caveats: Patients newly diagnosed and complete responders had comparable baseline diversity. Reasons behind the repertoire differences stay unclear, perhaps disease activity or earlier therapy. Diversity in CD4+ TCRs, unlike that measured in CD8+ TCRs, had risen significantly by C4D1.

A word on this clone: What it recognizes is unknown.

The CDR3 has 14 amino acids. Trimming at V came to 1 base and at J to 8 bases, leaving 5 bases not matched to a gene. Germline CDR1 reads LNHDA; CDR2 reads SQIVND (reference sequence). Every patient experienced relapse after autologous stem cell transplantation, and brentuximab vedotin exposure varied. Magnetic depletion of unwanted cells isolated CD4+ T cells from thawed PBMCs. The study recorded best responses of complete response, partial response or progressive disease. Sequenced by immunoSEQ multiplex PCR; TCRdb stores in-frame clones only, minus some. The data show some 8,500 clones, 80% to 85% seen once.

The source is a human donor with classical Hodgkin lymphoma. The starting material was CD4+ T cells from blood, obtained at baseline. V usage is TRBV19 and J usage is TRBJ2-1; 7 bases are shared with TRBD2. The chain's CDR3 is CASSIARGSYEQFF. The CDR3 DNA is TGTGCCAGTAGTATAGCCCGCGGGAGCTATGAGCAGTTCTTC.